Listed below are T cell receptor beta chains from one sample, sequenced in a study of blood T cell repertoires in COVID-19. The method was immunoSEQ multiplex PCR; TCRdb's version includes in-frame clones alone and lacks a portion of them. The data hold a few hundred thousand clones, with around 84% observed a single time. Sequencing was performed on peripheral blood. These receptors were collected from a man aged 45 to 65 with active or convalescent COVID-19. The CDR3 runs from the conserved cysteine through the conserved F or W. D genes are given only for firm matches. Not all rows give a size; the values are once, few, many and, for expanded clones, a class.

cdr3_aa | cdr3_nt | d_call | v_call | clone_size | j_call
CSVGTGFGVDYGYTF | TGCAGCGTTGGTACAGGGTTTGGTGTTGACTATGGCTACACCTTC | . | TRBV29-1 | . | TRBJ1-2
CASSQGDRASYEQYF | TGTGCCAGCAGCCAAGGGGACAGGGCTTCCTACGAGCAGTACTTC | TRBD1 | TRBV14 | . | TRBJ2-7
CASSEGHFSGANVLTF | TGTGCCAGCAGTGAGGGACATTTCTCTGGGGCCAACGTCCTGACTTTC | . | TRBV25-1 | . | TRBJ2-6
CASSHALLSRSNQPQHF | TGCGCCAGCAGCCACGCCCTGCTGAGTCGGAGCAATCAGCCCCAGCATTTT | . | TRBV4-1 | . | TRBJ1-5
CASSPQGISAVYGYTF | TGTGCCAGCAGCCCCCAGGGAATTAGTGCCGTTTATGGCTACACCTTC | . | TRBV7-2 | few | TRBJ1-2
CASRVTSGSMYNEQFF | TGTGCCAGCAGGGTCACTAGCGGGAGTATGTACAATGAGCAGTTCTTC | TRBD2 | TRBV2 | . | TRBJ2-1
CASSTTGQGPRIAFF | TGTGCCAGCAGTACCACCGGACAGGGGCCCCGAATAGCTTTCTTT | TRBD1 | TRBV28 | . | TRBJ1-1
CASSPNPLTGRGDGYTF | TGTGCCAGCTCACCCAACCCCCTGACAGGCAGGGGGGACGGCTACACCTTC | TRBD1 | TRBV18 | . | TRBJ1-2
CASTPGTGQRFF | TGTGCCAGCACCCCCGGGACAGGACAGCGGTTCTTC | TRBD1 | TRBV6-5 | . | TRBJ2-1
CATSSDRGNMNTEAFF | TGTGCCACCAGCAGTGACAGGGGGAACATGAACACTGAAGCTTTCTTT | TRBD1 | TRBV15 | . | TRBJ1-1
CASSLDRSYEQYF | TGTGCCAGCAGCTTGGACAGGTCCTACGAGCAGTACTTC | . | TRBV5-4 | . | TRBJ2-7
CASSFQGGQETQYF | TGTGCCAGCAGCTTCCAAGGCGGACAAGAGACCCAGTACTTC | . | TRBV7-2 | . | TRBJ2-5
CATSETYRGTNTEAFF | TGTGCCACCAGTGAGACCTACAGGGGTACGAACACTGAAGCTTTCTTT | TRBD1 | TRBV24-1 | few | TRBJ1-1
CASIPPVSGSYNEQFF | TGTGCCAGCATCCCCCCTGTTAGCGGGAGTTACAATGAGCAGTTCTTC | TRBD2 | TRBV7-2 | . | TRBJ2-1
CASSAGDGPTDTQYF | TGTGCCAGCAGCGCCGGGGATGGTCCCACAGATACGCAGTATTTT | . | TRBV6-5 | . | TRBJ2-3
CASSQGPGNQPQHF | TGCGCCAGCAGCCAAGGTCCCGGTAATCAGCCCCAGCATTTT | . | TRBV4-1 | . | TRBJ1-5
CASSFFGGGDGELFF | TGTGCCAGTAGTTTTTTCGGGGGAGGGGACGGGGAGCTGTTTTTT | TRBD2 | TRBV19 | . | TRBJ2-2
CASTLGPQGSYEQYF | TGTGCCAGCACCCTAGGCCCACAGGGATCCTACGAGCAGTACTTC | . | TRBV6-5 | . | TRBJ2-7
CASSQDRPSYYTQYF | TGTGCCAGCAGCCAAGATCGGCCTAGCTATTATACGCAGTATTTT | . | TRBV4-2 | . | TRBJ2-3
CASSPIGQGENQPQHF | TGCGCCAGCAGCCCAATCGGACAGGGGGAGAATCAGCCCCAGCATTTT | TRBD1 | TRBV4-1 | . | TRBJ1-5
CASRVTGGQETQYF | TGTGCCAGCAGGGTGACAGGGGGCCAAGAGACCCAGTACTTC | TRBD1 | TRBV2 | . | TRBJ2-5
CASSLERARNTEAFF | TGCGCCAGCAGCTTGGAGAGGGCGCGGAACACTGAAGCTTTCTTT | . | TRBV5-1 | . | TRBJ1-1
CARGLGNTGELFF | TGTGCCAGGGGACTAGGGAACACCGGGGAGCTGTTTTTT | TRBD2 | TRBV7-9 | . | TRBJ2-2
CASSSPRGGGEKLFF | TGTGCCAGCAGCTCCCCCCGGGGGGGAGGTGAAAAACTGTTTTTT | . | TRBV7-2 | . | TRBJ1-4
CASRQSGTGAKTDTQYF | TGTGCCAGCAGACAGAGTGGGACAGGGGCAAAAACAGATACGCAGTATTTT | TRBD1 | TRBV2 | . | TRBJ2-3
CASSSRTSGGSGDTQYF | TGTGCCAGCAGCAGTCGGACTAGCGGGGGGAGTGGAGATACGCAGTATTTT | TRBD2 | TRBV5-5 | . | TRBJ2-3